The rows below give T cell receptor beta chains drawn from one sample of a study of cytomegalovirus exposure and HLA in healthy donors. Measured with immunoSEQ multiplex PCR; TCRdb has only the in-frame clones, and not every one. The sample comprises about 120,000 clones, around three quarters of which are singletons, and roughly 2.5% rests with the top ten. Specimen: PBMCs. These receptor sequences come from a middle-aged woman in good health and CMV-seropositive. Each CDR3 is given with its conserved first and last residue. Fields, in order: V gene, clone size, CDR3 protein. Size values are once, few and many counts, or a class for expanded clones, and some rows have none.

V gene: TRBV6-5
clone size: .
CDR3 protein: CASSYRGGNTGELFF

V gene: TRBV9
clone size: .
CDR3 protein: CASSVAGREGEQYF

V gene: TRBV19
clone size: once
CDR3 protein: CASKPVSTAKNIQYF

V gene: TRBV19
clone size: .
CDR3 protein: CASSILAGDSYEQYF

V gene: TRBV7-3
clone size: once
CDR3 protein: CASSFSGGDTGELFF

V gene: TRBV30
clone size: few
CDR3 protein: CAWSVSRTEAFF

V gene: TRBV5-8
clone size: .
CDR3 protein: CASSLFGRGRDGYTF

V gene: TRBV2
clone size: few
CDR3 protein: CASKEGVNEQFF

V gene: TRBV7-2
clone size: .
CDR3 protein: CASSLAVVSGNQPQHF

V gene: TRBV5-1
clone size: few
CDR3 protein: CASSYGQGLETQYF

V gene: TRBV5-1
clone size: few
CDR3 protein: CASSLDRVATNEKLFF

V gene: TRBV5-1
clone size: .
CDR3 protein: CASSQDRGRNEQYF

V gene: TRBV7-6
clone size: .
CDR3 protein: CASSAAGTSVYEQYF

V gene: TRBV18
clone size: .
CDR3 protein: CASSPLSQQGSNQPQHF

V gene: TRBV16
clone size: .
CDR3 protein: CASSDTGARGYTF

V gene: TRBV19
clone size: .
CDR3 protein: CASSIQGPETQYF

V gene: TRBV6-5
clone size: few
CDR3 protein: CASRTPGVYEQYF

V gene: TRBV15
clone size: .
CDR3 protein: CATSKERQGNKNIQYF

V gene: TRBV7-8
clone size: .
CDR3 protein: CASSPRTGKYSPLHF

V gene: TRBV30
clone size: .
CDR3 protein: CAWTMGGSEKLFF

V gene: TRBV5-4
clone size: .
CDR3 protein: CASSLGGGGRNNEKLFF

V gene: TRBV18
clone size: .
CDR3 protein: CASSPPNGGISGNTIYF

V gene: TRBV19
clone size: .
CDR3 protein: CASSIGSDQPQHF

V gene: TRBV6-6
clone size: .
CDR3 protein: CASSYTARQSSYEQYF

V gene: TRBV6-1
clone size: .
CDR3 protein: CASSAAGWNTEAFF

V gene: TRBV7-7
clone size: .
CDR3 protein: CASSPIQGANTEAFF

V gene: TRBV18
clone size: .
CDR3 protein: CASSPSPGHTQPQHF

V gene: TRBV7-2
clone size: .
CDR3 protein: CASRDTPLTYEQYF

V gene: TRBV15
clone size: .
CDR3 protein: CATSLSRGDGNQPQHF

V gene: TRBV7-9
clone size: .
CDR3 protein: CASSPGDSPQETQYF

V gene: TRBV6-1
clone size: few
CDR3 protein: CASRPGQETHYEQYF

V gene: TRBV4-1
clone size: few
CDR3 protein: CASSPLGQGNEKLFF

V gene: TRBV7-2
clone size: .
CDR3 protein: CASSLERSYEQYF

V gene: TRBV30
clone size: .
CDR3 protein: CAWSVLGLAGTQYF

V gene: TRBV29-1
clone size: .
CDR3 protein: CSVCRDRDVGEQYF

V gene: TRBV5-1
clone size: .
CDR3 protein: CASSTGGPVETQYF

V gene: TRBV19
clone size: few
CDR3 protein: CASMDRASNQPQHF

V gene: TRBV2
clone size: few
CDR3 protein: CASSENRAGNTIYF

V gene: TRBV7-2
clone size: .
CDR3 protein: CASSFTAATNEKLFF

V gene: TRBV7-9
clone size: few
CDR3 protein: CASSLGSGTGGGYTF

V gene: TRBV7-9
clone size: .
CDR3 protein: CASTRQGSGELFF

V gene: TRBV6-6
clone size: .
CDR3 protein: CASQGARGTEAFF

V gene: TRBV6-5
clone size: once
CDR3 protein: CASSYGGLKDTQYF

V gene: TRBV30
clone size: few
CDR3 protein: CAWSGDRRNTEAFF

V gene: TRBV7-9
clone size: .
CDR3 protein: CASTPSLGNTGELFF

V gene: TRBV7-3
clone size: .
CDR3 protein: CASSVNRDTEAFF

V gene: TRBV9
clone size: .
CDR3 protein: CASSPYRGPSSEEQYF

V gene: TRBV7-8
clone size: .
CDR3 protein: CASSRGGTGTGAYTQYF